The 21 T cell receptor beta chains presented below share a single source sample, sequenced in a study of blood T cells in healthy people across ages. A second PCR of roughly 7 to 11 cycles used a sample-barcoded 5' primer and a J-beta primer mix. MiXCR, run by TCRdb on the 5' RACE reads, gives a single entry per CDR3 protein. Of 450,000 to 700,000 distinct CDR3 sequences in the sample, 25% to 30% were seen once. Sequenced sample: blood. Source of these receptors: a woman between 70 and 85 years old in good health.

J is TRBJ2-7 and V is TRBV4-3, with 9 bases identical to TRBD1. The CDR3 covers 16 residues. Germline-derived CDR1 and CDR2 are LGHNA and YSLEER. The V and J ends lost 0 bases and 4 bases, in that order; junction bases with no gene match: 7. The CDR3 region has the DNA TGCGCCAGCAGCCAAGAATGGGACAGGGTGGTGTACGAGCAGTACTTC. Its translation: CASSQEWDRVVYEQYF.

The chain combines TRBV10-3 with TRBJ2-3; D not certain. Germline loops: CDR1 ENHRY, CDR2 SYGVKD. Deletions cut 3 bases from V and 2 bases from J, with 12 bases between. The length of the CDR3 is 15 residues. The CDR3 spells CAISDIERYTDTQYF. CDR3 bases: TGTGCCATCAGTGACATCGAGAGATACACAGATACGCAGTATTTT.

The V and J genes are TRBV7-9 and TRBJ2-1; D possibly corresponds to TRBD2 (6 bases). The germline V gene has CDR1 SEHNR and CDR2 FQNEAQ (reference sequence). V was shortened by 4 bases and J by 5 bases, with 21 bases between the two germline ends. The CDR3 is made up of 17 amino acids. CDR3 DNA sequence: TGTGCCAGCAGCTCTAGCGTCGGGTCGTCTTTCCACAATGAGCAGTTCTTC. Protein sequence: CASSSSVGSSFHNEQFF.

This clonotype has a handful of counts. The chain has TRBV20-1 and TRBJ2-1; D possibly corresponds to TRBD2 (6 bases). Trimming shortened V by 6 bases and J by 8 bases, and 20 bases separated the two germline ends. This CDR3 contains 14 residues. Germline CDR1 is DFQATT and CDR2 is SNEGSKA (reference sequence). CDR3 sequence: CSARRGTLFDEQFF. CDR3 bases: TGCAGTGCGCGACGGGGGACCCTGTTCGATGAGCAGTTCTTC.

V is TRBV5-1 and J is TRBJ2-1; 11 nucleotides match TRBD2. V lost 3 bases, J lost 6 bases, and 5 bases stayed unmatched. CDR1 and CDR2 (germline): SGHRS, YFSETQ. The CDR3 spans 15 residues. CDR3 nucleotides: TGCGCCAGCAGCTCAGGACTAGCGGGTTCCAATGAGCAGTTCTTC. Its translation is CASSSGLAGSNEQFF.

This clonotype has only a few counts. One junction end disagrees with the germline gene, perhaps due to a read error. The chain joins TRBV3-1 to TRBJ2-1; 13 bases match TRBD2. CDR1 and CDR2 (germline): LGHDT, YNNKEL (reference sequence). The CDR3 is 15 residues long. DNA for the CDR3: TGTGCCAGCAGCCAACTCGGGACTAGCGGGGATGTTGTGGTCTTC. Translation: CASSQLGTSGDVVVF.

This clonotype was seen a handful of times. CDR3 loop: CASSRKGRGSLNSPLHF. In DNA form, the CDR3 reads TGTGCCAGCAGCAGAAAGGGGAGGGGTTCATTGAATTCACCCCTCCACTTT. This chain uses TRBV6-1 with TRBJ1-6, with D maybe TRBD1 (5 bases). The germline V gene has CDR1 MNHNS and CDR2 SASEGT. The CDR3 extends over 17 amino acids. V lost 6 bases to trimming and J lost 7 bases, with 22 bases between them.

The J gene is TRBJ2-1, the V gene TRBV9, with unresolved D. CDR3 length equals 13 residues. CDR1 and CDR2 from the germline V gene are SGDLS and YYNGEE. Deletions cut 4 bases from V and 10 bases from J, with 15 bases between. CDR3 nucleotide sequence: TGTGCCAGCAGCCCCCGGCCCCCTTGGGAGCAGTTCTTC. Encoded protein: CASSPRPPWEQFF.

V is TRBV5-1 and J is TRBJ2-5, with 8 bases aligning to TRBD2. The J call may be wrong; the DNA end is better matched by TRBJ2-1. The CDR3 totals 14 residues. The germline V gene has CDR1 SGHRS and CDR2 YFSETQ. For the CDR3, the DNA is TGCGCCAGCAGCTTGGCCCCAGCGGGGGCCGAGCAGTTCTTC. Encoded protein: CASSLAPAGAEQFF.

The rearrangement uses TRBV7-2 and TRBJ1-6, with TRBD1 as a possible D gene (5 bases). The germline V and J ends were trimmed by 3 bases and 3 bases, with 9 bases remaining between them. The CDR3 runs 15 residues. Germline V gene sequence: CDR1 SGHTA, CDR2 FQGNSA. The CDR3 nucleotides are TGTGCCAGCAGCTTGCAGGGCTTCTATAATTCACCCCTCCACTTT. It translates to CASSLQGFYNSPLHF.

This clonotype was counted only a few times. The CDR3 does not close with the conserved phenylalanine or tryptophan, likely indicating a read error. DNA of the CDR3: TGCAGTGCCAAGGGACAGAACTCTTACAATGAGCAGTTCCTC. Its translation is CSAKGQNSYNEQFL. The V and J genes are TRBV20-1 and TRBJ2-1; TRBD1 agrees at 7 bases. V dropped 6 bases and J dropped 4; count of bases not matched to a gene: 9. Germline CDR1 and CDR2: DFQATT and SNEGSKA (reference sequence). This CDR3 spans 14 amino acids.

The chain has TRBV29-1 and TRBJ2-5; 10 bases line up with TRBD1. From germline, CDR1 is SQVTM and CDR2 ANQGSEA. This CDR3 is 12 amino acids long. The junction had 7 bases not matched to a gene; V was cut back by 6 bases and J by 9 bases. The CDR3 DNA is TGCAGCGTCGAGGGGACAGGGGAGGCCCAGTACTTC. Protein: CSVEGTGEAQYF.

The V gene is TRBV6-1, the J gene TRBJ2-5; possibly TRBD1 for D (5 bases). Germline CDR1 is MNHNS and CDR2 is SASEGT. The germline V and J ends were trimmed by 6 bases and 4 bases, with 12 bases remaining between them. The CDR3 consists of 13 residues. CDR3 protein: CASSPGKAETQYF. CDR3 DNA sequence: TGTGCCAGCAGCCCAGGGAAGGCAGAGACCCAGTACTTC.

In this sample, this clonotype turned up a few times. The genes are TRBV6-6 and TRBJ1-6; D not certain. This CDR3 is 11 amino acids long. Looked up from germline, CDR1 is MNHNY and CDR2 is SVGAGI (reference sequence). V was clipped by 6 bases and J by 9 bases, with 6 bases between them. The CDR3 reads CASRSSSPLHF. The CDR3 DNA follows: TGTGCCAGCAGATCGAGTTCACCCCTCCACTTT.

This clonotype showed up just a few times. The conserved phenylalanine or tryptophan is not found at the CDR3 terminus, so this likely reflects a read error. DNA of the CDR3: TGTGCCAGCAGCCCTCGGACTAGCGGAACCTACGGGCAGTACCTC. Encoded protein: CASSPRTSGTYGQYL. The chain recombines TRBV7-2 with TRBJ2-7; the match to TRBD2 covers 10 bases. Germline lookup yields CDR1 SGHTA and CDR2 FQGNSA. This CDR3 contains 15 residues.

In this sample, this clonotype turned up a few times. The chain uses TRBV6-5 and TRBJ1-6; D uncertain. The germline gives CDR1 MNHEY, CDR2 SVGAGI. The CDR3 covers 15 residues. Between the trimmed V and J ends, which lost 6 bases and 8 bases, there was a span of 17 bases. DNA of the CDR3: TGTGCCAGCAGGCCCGCGGCCGGTACTTATTCACCCCTCCACTTT. It encodes CASRPAAGTYSPLHF.

Only a few counts were recorded for this clonotype. The chain links TRBV20-1 to TRBJ1-2; D unclear. CDR3 length: 16 amino acids. V lost 5 bases, J lost 5 bases, and 24 bases lay in between. Looked up from germline, CDR1 is DFQATT and CDR2 is SNEGSKA (reference sequence). The chain's CDR3 is CSAPNGPLATSYGYTF. CDR3 DNA: TGCAGTGCTCCCAACGGGCCCCTAGCAACTTCTTATGGCTACACCTTC.

CDR3 DNA: TGCAGTGCTAGAGATCCGGGGCCGAGGTACGAGCAGTACTTC. Translation gives CSARDPGPRYEQYF. The genes are TRBV20-1 and TRBJ2-5; D possibly matches TRBD1 or TRBD2 (5 bases each). The J call may be incorrect, as the DNA end agrees better with TRBJ2-7. Germline lookup yields CDR1 DFQATT and CDR2 SNEGSKA (reference sequence). The CDR3 extends over 14 amino acids.

This clonotype came up a few times. The chain has TRBV19 and TRBJ1-3; D remains unclear. The CDR3 has 13 residues. Germline loops: CDR1 LNHDA, CDR2 SQIVND (reference sequence). V lost 5 bases to trimming and J lost 2 bases, with 7 bases between them. The CDR3 loop is CASSSGTGNTIYF. CDR3 coding DNA: TGTGCCAGTAGTTCTGGGACTGGAAACACCATATATTTT.

V and J are TRBV9 and TRBJ2-5, with D tentatively TRBD2 (7 bases). V lost 0 bases to trimming and J lost 5 bases, with 14 bases between them. From germline, CDR1 is SGDLS and CDR2 YYNGEE. This CDR3 region has 15 residues. The CDR3 is CASSVAGGRVETQYF. The CDR3 bases are TGTGCCAGCAGCGTAGCGGGGGGCCGGGTTGAGACCCAGTACTTC.

The gene calls are TRBV5-4 and TRBJ2-2; D is undetermined. Germline V gene data show CDR1 as SGHNT and CDR2 as YYREEE (reference sequence). This CDR3 comprises 12 residues. V was trimmed by 6 bases and J by 7 bases, leaving 10 bases between them. CDR3 nucleotides: TGTGCCAGCAAAGGGCTCAGCGGGGAGCTGTTTTTT. Translated, it gives CASKGLSGELFF.